This paragraph covers one T cell receptor beta chain sequence. Its antigen is currently unknown. The sample carries other DNA sequences with the same CDR3. The method was immunoSEQ multiplex PCR; TCRdb's version includes in-frame clones alone and lacks a portion of them. The sample lists some 110,000 clones; 80% to 90% were seen once. The sample is drawn from a study of T cell responses to AZD1222 COVID-19 vaccine. General study findings and limits: Nearly half of spike-specific TCRs reportedly target unmutated variant regions. Spike-specific TCR depth and breadth grew after two AZD1222 doses. Sampling that yielded the repertoires occurred only after the peak T cell response.

This clonotype was obtained from an adult in good health. The source was peripheral blood, collected on day 0 of MenACWY control vaccination.

CDR3 in amino acids: CASSFEGNTEAFF. The CDR3 DNA reads TGCGCCAGCAGCTTCGAAGGGAACACTGAAGCTTTCTTT. The rearrangement joins TRBV5-1 to TRBJ1-1; no reliable D call. The germline V and J ends were trimmed by 2 bases and 1 base, with 6 bases remaining between them. Germline V gene lookup returns CDR1 SGHRS and CDR2 YFSETQ. The CDR3 totals 13 residues.